This TCR beta chain appears in the sequencing data of a study of cytomegalovirus exposure and HLA in healthy donors. The primer mix had 60 Vbeta and 13 Jbeta primers. Data came from immunoSEQ multiplex PCR; TCRdb stores just in-frame clones and leaves some out. The repertoire has under 130,000 clones, roughly 79% of them found once; the top ten carry approximately 5.1%. J gave up 2 bases and V 5 bases, and 2 bases lay outside the gene matches. Germline loops: CDR1 SEHNR, CDR2 FQNEAQ (reference sequence). This CDR3 has 14 amino acids. The gene calls are TRBV7-9 and TRBJ1-5; TRBD1 aligns across 8 bases. The TCR was taken from a male donor in good health and CMV-seronegative. Sequencing was done on a sample of PBMCs. The CDR3 coding sequence is TGTGCCAGCAGCCGGGGACAGGGCAATCAGCCCCAGCATTTT. Translating it yields CASSRGQGNQPQHF.